One and the same sample provided the 14 T cell receptor beta chains below, sequenced in a study of T-cell reconstitution after alpha-beta-depleted transplantation in children. Preparing the TCRbeta library involved the use of unique molecular identifiers. TCRdb re-analysed the PCR reads in MiXCR, keeping a single row per CDR3 protein. The sample carries 700,000 or so distinct CDR3 sequences, around 14% recorded once. Sample: PBMCs, taken before TCRalphabeta/CD19-depleted stem cell transplant. Source of these receptors: a girl aged 2 to 9 with congenital amegakaryocytic thrombocytopenia, due to receive a stem cell transplant.

The gene calls are TRBV5-1 and TRBJ2-1; 7 bases match TRBD2. Germline values: CDR1 SGHRS, CDR2 YFSETQ. The junction had 2 bases not matched to a gene; V was cut back by 0 bases and J by 2 bases. CDR3 length: 15 amino acids. CDR3 region: CASSLESGAYNEQFF. The DNA for the CDR3 is TGCGCCAGCAGCTTGGAAAGCGGGGCCTACAATGAGCAGTTCTTC.

This clonotype was counted ten times or more. The CDR3 coding sequence is TGTGCCAGCAGTTTACCCCTACACCTAAAGACCCAGTACTTC. Translated, it gives CASSLPLHLKTQYF. The V call is TRBV28, the J call TRBJ2-5; D uncertain. CDR3 length: 14 residues. Per germline, CDR1 MDHEN and CDR2 SYDVKM. V was pared by 2 bases and J by 6 bases, with 13 bases between.

The rearrangement links TRBV20-1 to TRBJ2-7; 9 bases align to TRBD2. V was clipped by 0 bases and J by 0 bases; unmatched bases: 15. Per the germline V gene, CDR1 is DFQATT and CDR2 is SNEGSKA (reference sequence). CDR3 size: 19 residues. Here the CDR3 DNA reads TGCAGTGCTAGAGAGCCCCCCCCTCCCGGGACTAGCAGCTCCTACGAGCAGTACTTC. This encodes CSAREPPPPGTSSSYEQYF.

In this sample, this clonotype turned up many times. This chain links TRBV5-1 with TRBJ2-4, with TRBD1 matching over 7 bases. This CDR3 has 15 residues. Losses at the gene ends were 4 bases for V and 7 bases for J; bases not matched to a gene: 11. Germline V gene sequence: CDR1 SGHRS, CDR2 YFSETQ. CDR3 residues: CASSTGTGAWNIQYF. Written as DNA, the CDR3 is TGCGCCAGCAGCACGGGAACAGGGGCTTGGAACATTCAGTACTTC.

Notes on this clonotype: A read error may explain this, as a much larger clone is one base away. The chain joins TRBV7-8 to TRBJ2-5; D is uncertain. Germline V gives CDR1 SGHVS, CDR2 FQNEAQ. The CDR3 has 14 amino acids. Here the CDR3 reads CASSLEAQKETRYF. For the CDR3, the DNA is TGTGCCAGCAGCTTAGAGGCCCAGAAAGAGACCCGGTACTTC.

The sample holds many counts of this clonotype. V and J are TRBV29-1 and TRBJ1-5; 7 bases are shared with TRBD1. There are 12 residues in the CDR3. Germline CDR1 reads SQVTM; CDR2 reads ANQGSEA. V shed 7 bases and J 4 bases; nucleotides not matched to a gene: 4. In DNA form, the CDR3 reads TGCAGCGCCGGACAGGTTAATCAGCCCCAGCATTTT. Protein sequence: CSAGQVNQPQHF.

The chain joins TRBV20-1 to TRBJ2-1, with D perhaps matching TRBD2 (6 bases). Per the germline V gene, CDR1 is DFQATT and CDR2 is SNEGSKA (reference sequence). CDR3 length: 13 amino acids. Trimming took 3 bases from V and 10 from J, leaving 16 bases between them. The CDR3 nucleotides read TGCAGTGCTAGGTCCCCCACTGGGGGGGAGCAGTTCTTC. This sequence encodes CSARSPTGGEQFF.

This clonotype was observed many times. The chain uses TRBV5-1 and TRBJ1-1; D remains unclear. This CDR3 is built from 14 residues. CDR1 is SGHRS, CDR2 YFSETQ, per germline. V lost 7 bases to trimming and J lost 1 base, with 14 bases between them. CDR3: CASLPQVGNTEAFF. CDR3 bases: TGCGCCAGCCTCCCTCAAGTTGGGAACACTGAAGCTTTCTTT.

The rearrangement links TRBV29-1 to TRBJ2-1; D gene unclear. CDR1 and CDR2 from the germline V gene are SQVTM and ANQGSEA. CDR3 length: 14 amino acids. V lost 3 bases, J lost 4 bases, and 13 bases lay in between. The CDR3 sequence is CSVELSPLYNEQFF. CDR3 sequence (DNA): TGCAGCGTTGAGTTGTCTCCTCTTTACAATGAGCAGTTCTTC.

This clonotype came up a few times. V and J are TRBV29-1 and TRBJ2-1; 9 positions match TRBD2. Germline V gives CDR1 SQVTM, CDR2 ANQGSEA. Trimming took 3 bases from V and 2 from J; bases not matched to a gene: 5. This CDR3 is built from 15 residues. CDR3 residues: CSVDSLAGPYNEQFF. CDR3 in DNA: TGCAGCGTTGATTCGCTAGCGGGACCCTACAATGAGCAGTTCTTC.

The CDR3 sequence is CASSFTGSGRGLSYNEQFF. CDR3 sequence (DNA): TGCGCCAGCAGCTTTACAGGTAGCGGGAGGGGACTCTCCTACAATGAGCAGTTCTTC. The rearrangement uses TRBV5-1 and TRBJ2-1, with TRBD2 identical over 11 bases. The V gene's germline CDR1 is SGHRS and CDR2 YFSETQ. CDR3 length equals 19 residues. With 2 bases clipped from V and 0 bases from J, the junction kept 10 bases outside the gene matches.

CDR3 sequence (DNA): TGCAGTGCTAGAGCTTCTAGATCGGCTACGCAGTATTTT. This sequence encodes CSARASRSATQYF. The chain has TRBV20-1 and TRBJ2-3; no reliable D call. Germline V gene sequence: CDR1 DFQATT, CDR2 SNEGSKA (reference sequence). Trimming stripped 1 base from V and 8 bases from J, with 13 bases between. This CDR3 has 13 amino acids.

Note on this clonotype: Since a much larger clone is just one base distant, this may be a read error. J is TRBJ2-3 and V is TRBV5-1; D unresolved. The germline V gene has CDR1 SGHRS and CDR2 YFSETQ. This CDR3 has 11 residues. The CDR3: CASSAEDTPYF. Written as DNA, the CDR3 is TGCGCCAGCAGCGCGGAAGATACGCCGTATTTT.

The chain carries TRBV9 and TRBJ2-7; the D gene could be TRBD1 or TRBD2 (6 bases each). The CDR3 length is 15 residues. Trimming cost V 0 bases and J 4 bases, with 14 bases left between them. Germline V lookup: CDR1 SGDLS, CDR2 YYNGEE. The CDR3 reads CASSVGGVQGYEQYF. The CDR3 DNA is TGTGCCAGCAGCGTAGGGGGGGTACAGGGTTACGAGCAGTACTTC.